Listed here is a single TCR beta chain. The data stem from a study of blood T cell repertoires in COVID-19. Study-wide background: Material from acute and convalescent COVID-19 was sourced from the United States, Italy and Spain. T cells, B-cell-depleted T cells, or PBMCs supplied cDNA or gDNA.

In germline, CDR1 is MNHEY, CDR2 SVGAGI. V was clipped by 6 bases and J by 4 bases, with 15 bases between them. The CDR3 is made up of 14 amino acids. Original processing notes: It was from reference gene primer amplification that nucleated cell counts were estimated. Sequencing used immunoSEQ multiplex PCR; TCRdb keeps in-frame clones, though not all of them. V and J calls and clone size are copied from that table; D and trimming were computed from the DNA. The table lists approximately 230,000 clones, 70% to 90% of them singletons. Sequencing was done on a sample of peripheral blood. The TCR sequence derives from an elderly man with acute or convalescent COVID-19. V gene TRBV6-5 combines with J gene TRBJ1-2; weak D call: TRBD1 (6 bases). CDR3 nucleotides: TGTGCCAGCAGCTCCGACAGGATTGGCTATGGCTACACCTTC. The encoded protein is CASSSDRIGYGYTF.